Listed below are T cell receptor beta chains from one sample, sequenced in a study of T cells after yellow fever vaccination. From the 5' RACE reads, TCRdb called clonotypes with MiXCR, one entry per CDR3 protein. Among around 610,000 distinct CDR3 sequences listed, approximately 12% were seen once. The input for sequencing was PBMCs, taken on the day of the yellow fever booster vaccination. These receptors came from a man aged 30 to 39 who received the YFV17D yellow fever vaccine. CDR3s include the opening cysteine and the closing phenylalanine or tryptophan. The D gene is left open where the match is weak. Clone size is given for some rows only: seen once, a few or many times, or a class if the clone is expanded.

clone_size: few; d_call: TRBD1; v_call: TRBV5-4; cdr3_length: 17; j_call: TRBJ2-6; cdr3_aa: CASIEGQGISGANVLTF; cdr3_nt: TGTGCCAGCATCGAGGGACAGGGGATCTCTGGGGCCAACGTCCTGACTTTC
clone_size: few; d_call: TRBD2; v_call: TRBV7-2; cdr3_length: 15; j_call: TRBJ2-7; cdr3_aa: CASSLVGLATYEQYF; cdr3_nt: TGTGCCAGCAGCTTAGTGGGACTAGCGACCTACGAGCAGTACTTC
clone_size: NA; d_call: NA; v_call: TRBV20-1; cdr3_length: 14; j_call: TRBJ2-1; cdr3_aa: CSAPSGSAPNEQFF; cdr3_nt: TGCAGTGCTCCATCCGGCTCCGCTCCCAATGAGCAGTTCTTC
clone_size: NA; d_call: TRBD1; v_call: TRBV5-1; cdr3_length: 14; j_call: TRBJ2-1; cdr3_aa: CASSLGTGWHEQFF; cdr3_nt: TGCGCCAGCAGCCTAGGGACAGGGTGGCATGAGCAGTTCTTC
clone_size: few; d_call: NA; v_call: TRBV7-2; cdr3_length: 14; j_call: TRBJ2-7; cdr3_aa: CASSFGGRGREQYF; cdr3_nt: TGTGCCAGCAGCTTCGGGGGGCGCGGTCGCGAGCAGTACTTC
clone_size: NA; d_call: NA; v_call: TRBV6-5; cdr3_length: 16; j_call: TRBJ1-6; cdr3_aa: CASSYSASSYNSPLHF; cdr3_nt: TGTGCCAGCAGTTACTCGGCGAGCTCCTATAATTCACCCCTCCACTTT
clone_size: few; d_call: NA; v_call: TRBV29-1; cdr3_length: 13; j_call: TRBJ2-7; cdr3_aa: CSVGGGIHYEQYF; cdr3_nt: TGCAGCGTTGGAGGGGGAATCCATTACGAGCAGTACTTC
clone_size: NA; d_call: TRBD2; v_call: TRBV4-2; cdr3_length: 18; j_call: TRBJ2-1; cdr3_aa: CASSPSLAGGPVRNEQFF; cdr3_nt: TGTGCCAGCAGCCCAAGTCTAGCGGGAGGGCCAGTGCGGAATGAGCAGTTCTTC
clone_size: few; d_call: TRBD2; v_call: TRBV6-5; cdr3_length: 19; j_call: TRBJ2-3; cdr3_aa: CASSSGTSGTTIFTDTQYF; cdr3_nt: TGTGCCAGCAGTTCCGGGACTAGCGGGACAACCATCTTCACAGATACGCAGTATTTT
clone_size: NA; d_call: TRBD1; v_call: TRBV6-1; cdr3_length: 12; j_call: TRBJ2-7; cdr3_aa: CASSRDRGSQYF; cdr3_nt: TGTGCCAGCAGCCGGGACAGGGGGAGTCAGTACTTC
clone_size: NA; d_call: NA; v_call: TRBV11-2; cdr3_length: 19; j_call: TRBJ2-2; cdr3_aa: CASSSQGTGLAGRAGELFF; cdr3_nt: TGTGCCAGCAGCTCACAGGGGACGGGATTAGCGGGACGGGCCGGGGAGCTGTTTTTT
clone_size: NA; d_call: NA; v_call: TRBV3-1; cdr3_length: 12; j_call: TRBJ2-5; cdr3_aa: CASTGNEETQYF; cdr3_nt: TGTGCCAGCACCGGGAACGAAGAGACCCAGTACTTC
clone_size: many; d_call: NA; v_call: TRBV25-1; cdr3_length: 14; j_call: TRBJ1-2; cdr3_aa: CASSKAGSNYGYTF; cdr3_nt: TGTGCCAGCAGTAAGGCGGGTTCTAACTATGGCTACACCTTC
clone_size: few; d_call: TRBD1; v_call: TRBV6-1; cdr3_length: 13; j_call: TRBJ1-5; cdr3_aa: CASRDREGQPQHF; cdr3_nt: TGTGCCAGCAGAGACAGGGAAGGGCAGCCCCAGCATTTT
clone_size: few; d_call: NA; v_call: TRBV12-3/TRBV12-4; cdr3_length: 12; j_call: TRBJ2-1; cdr3_aa: CAGGEAHNEQFF; cdr3_nt: TGTGCCGGAGGGGAGGCCCACAATGAGCAGTTCTTC
clone_size: few; d_call: TRBD1; v_call: TRBV29-1; cdr3_length: 12; j_call: TRBJ2-5; cdr3_aa: CSGRDRGETQYF; cdr3_nt: TGCAGCGGAAGGGACAGGGGCGAGACCCAGTACTTC
clone_size: NA; d_call: TRBD1; v_call: TRBV5-1; cdr3_length: 16; j_call: TRBJ1-2; cdr3_aa: CASSPGWTGLGGGYTF; cdr3_nt: TGCGCCAGCAGCCCGGGATGGACAGGCCTGGGGGGGGGCTACACCTTC
clone_size: NA; d_call: NA; v_call: TRBV20-1; cdr3_length: 16; j_call: TRBJ2-3; cdr3_aa: CSASGSASPSTDTQYF; cdr3_nt: TGCAGTGCTAGTGGGAGCGCATCCCCTAGCACAGATACGCAGTATTTT
clone_size: NA; d_call: TRBD2; v_call: TRBV24-1; cdr3_length: 15; j_call: TRBJ2-1; cdr3_aa: CATSESGLAGGEQFF; cdr3_nt: TGTGCCACCAGTGAATCGGGACTAGCGGGAGGTGAGCAGTTCTTC
clone_size: few; d_call: TRBD1; v_call: TRBV30; cdr3_length: 17; j_call: TRBJ1-1; cdr3_aa: CAWRRIGTGARGTEAFF; cdr3_nt: TGTGCCTGGAGACGCATCGGGACAGGGGCTAGGGGGACTGAAGCTTTCTTT
clone_size: NA; d_call: NA; v_call: TRBV5-1; cdr3_length: 13; j_call: TRBJ2-6; cdr3_aa: CASRVLGANVLTF; cdr3_nt: TGCGCCAGCCGTGTCCTAGGGGCCAACGTCCTGACTTTC
clone_size: NA; d_call: NA; v_call: TRBV28; cdr3_length: 14; j_call: TRBJ2-1; cdr3_aa: CASRKGEIYNEQFF; cdr3_nt: TGTGCCAGCAGGAAGGGGGAAATCTACAATGAGCAGTTCTTC
clone_size: NA; d_call: NA; v_call: TRBV20-1; cdr3_length: 13; j_call: TRBJ1-1; cdr3_aa: CSAPGSGNTEAFF; cdr3_nt: TGCAGTGCTCCAGGGTCCGGGAACACTGAAGCTTTCTTT
clone_size: NA; d_call: NA; v_call: TRBV6-1; cdr3_length: 13; j_call: TRBJ1-6; cdr3_aa: CASSRNTQALLHF; cdr3_nt: TGTGCCAGCAGTCGCAATACACAGGCTCTCCTCCACTTT
clone_size: few; d_call: TRBD2; v_call: TRBV20-1; cdr3_length: 15; j_call: TRBJ2-5; cdr3_aa: CSVAVAGSYQETQYF; cdr3_nt: TGCAGTGTAGCAGTAGCGGGATCGTACCAAGAGACCCAGTACTTC
clone_size: many; d_call: NA; v_call: TRBV7-2; cdr3_length: 11; j_call: TRBJ2-3; cdr3_aa: CASSQGDTQYF; cdr3_nt: TGTGCCAGCAGTCAAGGAGATACGCAGTATTTT
clone_size: NA; d_call: NA; v_call: TRBV12-3/TRBV12-4; cdr3_length: 15; j_call: TRBJ2-3; cdr3_aa: CASSPGRPAVDTQYF; cdr3_nt: TGTGCCAGCAGTCCCGGACGGCCGGCGGTAGATACGCAGTATTTT
clone_size: many; d_call: NA; v_call: TRBV9; cdr3_length: 16; j_call: TRBJ2-2; cdr3_aa: CASSVLRDSNTGELFF; cdr3_nt: TGTGCCAGCAGCGTCTTGCGGGACTCGAACACCGGGGAGCTGTTTTTT
clone_size: few; d_call: NA; v_call: TRBV18; cdr3_length: 13; j_call: TRBJ2-7; cdr3_aa: CASSPDLSEAQYF; cdr3_nt: TGTGCCAGCTCACCGGACCTATCGGAGGCGCAGTACTTC
clone_size: NA; d_call: NA; v_call: TRBV6-2/TRBV6-3; cdr3_length: 13; j_call: TRBJ2-2; cdr3_aa: CATLARGSGELFF; cdr3_nt: TGTGCCACCCTGGCTAGGGGATCCGGGGAGCTGTTTTTT
clone_size: few; d_call: NA; v_call: TRBV7-2; cdr3_length: 14; j_call: TRBJ2-7; cdr3_aa: CASSLDGTPREQYF; cdr3_nt: TGTGCCAGCAGCTTAGACGGGACCCCGCGCGAGCAGTACTTC
clone_size: many; d_call: NA; v_call: TRBV10-3; cdr3_length: 13; j_call: TRBJ1-1; cdr3_aa: CAISESPGAPAFF; cdr3_nt: TGTGCCATCAGTGAGTCGCCTGGGGCGCCCGCTTTCTTT
clone_size: NA; d_call: NA; v_call: TRBV18; cdr3_length: 13; j_call: TRBJ1-1; cdr3_aa: CASADGTLSEAFF; cdr3_nt: TGTGCCAGCGCAGACGGGACTTTGAGTGAAGCTTTCTTT
clone_size: NA; d_call: TRBD1; v_call: TRBV28; cdr3_length: 13; j_call: TRBJ2-5; cdr3_aa: CATSSTGRETQYF; cdr3_nt: TGTGCCACCTCCTCGACAGGGCGGGAGACCCAGTACTTC
clone_size: few; d_call: TRBD2; v_call: TRBV9; cdr3_length: 16; j_call: TRBJ2-3; cdr3_aa: CASSLPSGASTDTQYF; cdr3_nt: TGTGCCAGCAGCCTCCCTAGCGGGGCTAGCACAGATACGCAGTATTTT
clone_size: few; d_call: TRBD1; v_call: TRBV5-1; cdr3_length: 12; j_call: TRBJ2-7; cdr3_aa: CASSLGDSPVYF; cdr3_nt: TGCGCCAGCAGCTTGGGGGACAGCCCGGTGTACTTC
clone_size: NA; d_call: NA; v_call: TRBV25-1; cdr3_length: 16; j_call: TRBJ2-7; cdr3_aa: CASSFGSQPSSYEQYF; cdr3_nt: TGTGCCAGCAGCTTTGGATCCCAGCCCAGCTCCTACGAGCAGTACTTC
clone_size: NA; d_call: NA; v_call: TRBV27; cdr3_length: 15; j_call: TRBJ2-3; cdr3_aa: CASSLSAPSADTQYF; cdr3_nt: TGTGCCAGCAGTTTATCGGCCCCTAGCGCAGATACGCAGTATTTT
clone_size: few; d_call: NA; v_call: TRBV11-2; cdr3_length: 13; j_call: TRBJ2-7; cdr3_aa: CASSFSRSGEQYF; cdr3_nt: TGTGCCAGCAGCTTTTCCAGATCTGGGGAGCAGTACTTC
clone_size: NA; d_call: TRBD2; v_call: TRBV18; cdr3_length: 17; j_call: TRBJ2-2; cdr3_aa: CASSLRTSGTNTGELFF; cdr3_nt: TGTGCCAGCTCACTAAGGACTAGCGGGACGAACACCGGGGAGCTGTTTTTT
clone_size: NA; d_call: TRBD1; v_call: TRBV20-1; cdr3_length: 16; j_call: TRBJ2-3; cdr3_aa: CSARDWGTGGGDTQYF; cdr3_nt: TGCAGTGCTAGAGATTGGGGGACAGGGGGCGGAGATACGCAGTATTTT
clone_size: few; d_call: NA; v_call: TRBV7-9; cdr3_length: 11; j_call: TRBJ1-2; cdr3_aa: CASTGGDGYTF; cdr3_nt: TGTGCCAGCACAGGAGGCGATGGCTACACCTTC
clone_size: NA; d_call: TRBD2; v_call: TRBV12-3/TRBV12-4; cdr3_length: 17; j_call: TRBJ2-1; cdr3_aa: CASSPKSSGRGVDEQFF; cdr3_nt: TGTGCCAGCAGTCCGAAGTCTAGCGGGAGGGGAGTGGATGAGCAGTTCTTC
clone_size: few; d_call: NA; v_call: TRBV5-1; cdr3_length: 13; j_call: TRBJ2-7; cdr3_aa: CASRALNGGEQYF; cdr3_nt: TGCGCCAGCAGAGCGCTAAACGGGGGCGAGCAGTACTTC
clone_size: many; d_call: NA; v_call: TRBV5-1; cdr3_length: 15; j_call: TRBJ2-3; cdr3_aa: CASSLGRISTDTQYF; cdr3_nt: TGCGCCAGCAGCCTGGGACGGATAAGCACAGATACGCAGTATTTT
clone_size: NA; d_call: NA; v_call: TRBV18; cdr3_length: 12; j_call: TRBJ2-1; cdr3_aa: CASSPTRKLQFF; cdr3_nt: TGTGCCAGCTCACCTACTCGAAAGTTGCAGTTCTTC
clone_size: NA; d_call: NA; v_call: TRBV19; cdr3_length: 13; j_call: TRBJ1-1; cdr3_aa: CASSIVPGREAFF; cdr3_nt: TGTGCCAGTAGTATAGTACCCGGTCGGGAAGCTTTCTTT
clone_size: many; d_call: NA; v_call: TRBV27; cdr3_length: 17; j_call: TRBJ2-5; cdr3_aa: CASSLDPPEGSTETQYF; cdr3_nt: TGTGCCAGCAGTTTAGATCCCCCGGAGGGCTCGACAGAGACCCAGTACTTC
clone_size: NA; d_call: TRBD2; v_call: TRBV7-8; cdr3_length: 18; j_call: TRBJ2-7; cdr3_aa: CASSLEAGGRLTSYEQYF; cdr3_nt: TGTGCCAGCAGCTTAGAGGCGGGAGGGAGGCTCACCTCCTACGAGCAGTACTTC
clone_size: NA; d_call: NA; v_call: TRBV11-2; cdr3_length: 13; j_call: TRBJ2-2; cdr3_aa: CASGYRDSGELFF; cdr3_nt: TGTGCCAGCGGGTACAGGGATTCCGGGGAGCTGTTTTTT
clone_size: NA; d_call: NA; v_call: TRBV30; cdr3_length: 15; j_call: TRBJ2-3; cdr3_aa: CAWRDTGHPTDTQYF; cdr3_nt: TGTGCCTGGAGAGACACCGGACATCCCACAGATACGCAGTATTTT
clone_size: few; d_call: NA; v_call: TRBV7-2; cdr3_length: 12; j_call: TRBJ2-7; cdr3_aa: CASSLELGGLYF; cdr3_nt: TGTGCCAGCAGCTTAGAGCTCGGCGGTTTGTACTTC
clone_size: few; d_call: NA; v_call: TRBV6-5; cdr3_length: 12; j_call: TRBJ2-7; cdr3_aa: CASRGWNYEQYF; cdr3_nt: TGTGCCAGCAGGGGGTGGAACTACGAGCAGTACTTC
clone_size: many; d_call: NA; v_call: TRBV12-3/TRBV12-4; cdr3_length: 17; j_call: TRBJ2-3; cdr3_aa: CASSSTHTGASTDTQYF; cdr3_nt: TGTGCCAGCAGTTCCACCCATACGGGGGCTAGCACAGATACGCAGTATTTT
clone_size: few; d_call: TRBD1; v_call: TRBV5-4; cdr3_length: 16; j_call: TRBJ2-2; cdr3_aa: CASSLGGTGGSGELFF; cdr3_nt: TGTGCCAGCAGCTTGGGCGGGACAGGGGGTTCCGGGGAGCTGTTTTTT
clone_size: few; d_call: NA; v_call: TRBV18; cdr3_length: 17; j_call: TRBJ1-4; cdr3_aa: CASSPPLLTATNEKLFF; cdr3_nt: TGTGCCAGCTCACCACCGTTGTTGACTGCAACTAATGAAAAACTGTTTTTT
clone_size: NA; d_call: NA; v_call: TRBV10-1; cdr3_length: 14; j_call: TRBJ2-2; cdr3_aa: CASRAGSSSGELFF; cdr3_nt: TGCGCCAGCAGGGCGGGTTCTAGCTCCGGGGAGCTGTTTTTT